The rows below give T cell receptor beta chains drawn from one sample of a study of blood T cell repertoires in COVID-19. Sequencing was performed with immunoSEQ multiplex PCR; in TCRdb, only in-frame clones are kept and a portion is missing. The sample lists 200,000 to 300,000 clones; under 85% were seen once. Sequenced sample: peripheral blood. All receptors come from a human donor in a cohort sampled during active COVID-19. CDR3s include the opening cysteine and the closing phenylalanine or tryptophan. Fields, in order: J gene, clone size, D gene, V gene, CDR3 protein, CDR3 DNA. The D gene is left open where the match is weak. Not all rows give a size; the values are once, few, many and, for expanded clones, a class.

>TRBJ2-3|-|-|TRBV21-1
CASSKSLQGATDTQYF
TGTGCCAGCAGCAAAAGTTTACAGGGGGCAACAGATACGCAGTATTTT
>TRBJ1-2|-|-|TRBV23-1
CASRGRDGGDGYTF
TGCGCCAGCAGGGGGCGCGATGGGGGCGACGGCTACACCTTC
>TRBJ1-2|-|-|TRBV12-3/TRBV12-4
CASTTGGAGGYTF
TGTGCCAGCACCACGGGGGGCGCAGGTGGCTACACCTTC
>TRBJ1-4|few|-|TRBV19
CASSIRGEKLFF
TGTGCCAGTAGTATAAGAGGAGAAAAACTGTTTTTT
>TRBJ2-7|-|-|TRBV5-8
CASSFSGSGEQYF
TGTGCCAGCAGCTTTTCGGGGTCTGGCGAGCAGTACTTC
>TRBJ2-1|few|-|TRBV3-1/TRBV3-2
CASSPRTASNEQFF
TGTGCCAGCAGCCCCCGGACAGCCTCGAATGAGCAGTTCTTC
>TRBJ2-7|few|TRBD1|TRBV5-5
CASSLGRDRIYEQYF
TGTGCCAGCAGCTTGGGTCGGGACAGGATCTACGAGCAGTACTTC
>TRBJ1-3|-|-|TRBV5-1
CASSVQGIGSGNTIYF
TGCGCCAGCAGCGTACAGGGAATAGGCTCTGGAAACACCATATATTTT
>TRBJ2-5|once|-|TRBV20-1
CSARRGETQYF
TGCAGTGCCAGGAGGGGAGAGACCCAGTACTTC
>TRBJ2-3|-|-|TRBV12-3/TRBV12-4
CASSPVYHTQYF
TGTGCCAGCAGCCCCGTCTACCATACGCAGTATTTT
>TRBJ1-6|-|TRBD1|TRBV18
CASSPGQGDNSPLHF
TGTGCCAGCTCACCCGGACAGGGGGATAATTCACCCCTCCACTTT
>TRBJ1-2|once|TRBD1|TRBV7-2
CASSLRQGADGYTF
TGTGCCAGCAGCCTACGGCAGGGGGCTGATGGCTACACCTTC
>TRBJ2-7|-|TRBD2|TRBV27
CASSPRLAGAHEQYF
TGTGCCAGCAGTCCCCGCCTAGCGGGAGCCCACGAGCAGTACTTC
>TRBJ1-1|once|TRBD1|TRBV5-1
CASSSPRGQGSFTEAFF
TGCGCCAGCAGCTCCCCCCGTGGACAGGGTTCATTCACTGAAGCTTTCTTT
>TRBJ2-1|-|-|TRBV5-1
CASSSSTGSGYNEQFF
TGCGCCAGCAGCTCAAGCACAGGGAGCGGCTACAATGAGCAGTTCTTC
>TRBJ2-7|-|-|TRBV6-5
CASRPSGDYEQYF
TGTGCCAGCAGGCCGTCCGGGGACTACGAGCAGTACTTC
>TRBJ1-3|-|-|TRBV29-1
CSAQWTDGNTIYF
TGCAGCGCCCAATGGACAGATGGAAACACCATATATTTT
>TRBJ2-5|-|-|TRBV10-1
CASSRGRGFGETQYF
TGCGCCAGCTCTCGAGGCAGGGGTTTTGGGGAGACCCAGTACTTC
>TRBJ2-4|-|TRBD2|TRBV3-1/TRBV3-2
CASSQDLAGGVNIQYF
TGTGCCAGCAGCCAAGACCTGGCGGGGGGGGTCAACATTCAGTACTTC
>TRBJ1-1|-|TRBD1|TRBV2
CASSILGTDEAFF
TGTGCCAGCAGTATTCTTGGGACAGATGAAGCTTTCTTT
>TRBJ2-7|-|-|TRBV28
CASSLTQKAYEQYF
TGTGCCAGCAGTTTAACACAGAAAGCCTACGAGCAGTACTTC
>TRBJ2-1|-|-|TRBV2
CASGSIVGNEQFF
TGTGCCAGCGGTTCAATAGTCGGGAATGAGCAGTTCTTC
>TRBJ1-2|-|TRBD1|TRBV19
CASSPAGTGISGYTF
TGTGCCAGTAGTCCAGCCGGGACAGGGATAAGCGGCTACACCTTC
>TRBJ2-7|-|-|TRBV7-7
CASSPRLAPLRKSSYEQYF
TGTGCTAGCAGCCCCCGATTAGCTCCCCTCCGCAAGAGCTCCTACGAGCAGTACTTC
>TRBJ1-1|-|TRBD1|TRBV19
CASSGTGGEAFF
TGTGCCAGTAGCGGGACAGGGGGCGAAGCTTTCTTT
>TRBJ2-5|-|TRBD2|TRBV19
CASKNHGAGEYETQYF
TGTGCCAGTAAGAATCATGGGGCGGGGGAGTACGAGACCCAGTACTTC
>TRBJ1-1|-|TRBD1|TRBV10-3
CAISTTGTEAFF
TGTGCCATCAGTACGACAGGGACTGAAGCTTTCTTT
>TRBJ2-1|-|-|TRBV6-6
CASINRVLSSYNEQFF
TGTGCCAGCATTAACAGGGTCCTAAGCTCCTACAATGAGCAGTTCTTC
>TRBJ2-5|-|-|TRBV5-1
CASSSTLQETQYF
TGCGCCAGCAGCTCGACACTCCAAGAGACCCAGTACTTC
>TRBJ2-2|-|-|TRBV28
CASSPELSRGARTGELFF
TGTGCCAGCAGTCCCGAACTATCTCGGGGGGCGAGAACCGGGGAGCTGTTTTTT
>TRBJ1-1|few|TRBD1|TRBV2
CASGGGTGGNTEAFF
TGTGCCAGCGGAGGGGGGACAGGGGGAAACACTGAAGCTTTCTTT
>TRBJ2-1|-|-|TRBV18
CASSPVRDSYNEQFF
TGTGCCAGCTCACCTGTCCGGGACTCCTACAATGAGCAGTTCTTC
>TRBJ1-2|few|-|TRBV29-1
CSAWQVGDGYTF
TGCAGCGCCTGGCAGGTCGGGGATGGCTACACCTTC
>TRBJ2-5|-|-|TRBV10-3
CAIGAGLAETQYF
TGTGCCATCGGGGCAGGTTTGGCAGAGACCCAGTACTTC
>TRBJ1-1|-|-|TRBV10-3
CASSRGGETEAFF
TGTGCCAGCTCGAGGGGGGGGGAAACTGAAGCTTTCTTT
>TRBJ1-3|once|-|TRBV19
CASTSGGFHSGNTIYF
TGTGCCAGTACCTCTGGGGGCTTCCACTCTGGAAACACCATATATTTT
>TRBJ2-3|-|-|TRBV10-2
CASKGSGTDTQYF
TGCGCCAGCAAGGGTAGCGGCACAGATACGCAGTATTTT